What follows is one T cell receptor (beta chain) and its context. The data belong to a study of blood T cell repertoires in COVID-19. The overall study: From the United States, Italy and Spain came samples of acute and convalescent COVID-19. Sample material is recorded as cDNA or gDNA derived from T cells, B-cell-depleted T cells, or PBMCs.

In the original workflow: Estimation of nucleated cell counts relied on the amplification of reference gene primers. Method: immunoSEQ multiplex PCR; TCRdb's copy keeps in-frame clones and lacks some. D and trimming come from the DNA, and the V and J calls and clone size come from that table. This table holds tens of thousands of clones, approximately 81% found once. What was sequenced was peripheral blood. This receptor was taken from a man in his forties with acute or convalescent COVID-19.

For the CDR3, the DNA is TGCAGCGCCACAGGGGCCAAAAACATTCAGTACTTC. It is translated as CSATGAKNIQYF. This chain uses TRBV29-1 with TRBJ2-4; D is possibly TRBD1 (6 bases). The V end was cut by 7 bases, the J end by 1 base, with 8 bases between. Looked up from germline, CDR1 is SQVTM and CDR2 is ANQGSEA. CDR3 length: 12 residues.